This TCR beta chain is from a study of response to subunit inactivated influenza vaccine. Study-wide findings and caveats: The authors put forward the suggestion that each seasonal influenza vaccination may bring in only a limited number of new T cells.

The V segment lost 5 bases and the J segment 6 bases; nucleotides outside the gene matches: 10. The CDR3 runs to 15 residues. This clonotype was detected many times. The antigen is not known. TCRdb used MiXCR to reprocess the RT-PCR reads, holding one entry per CDR3 protein. Altogether approximately 290,000 distinct CDR3 sequences are present, about 20% being singletons, with the ten largest covering over 9%. Here the sequenced sample was PBMCs from blood, taken around 22 months after vaccination. The chain uses TRBV12-3 or TRBV12-4 and TRBJ1-1; 9 bases are a match to TRBD1. The TCR was taken from a man aged 50-75 years who received an inactivated influenza vaccine. The CDR3 bases are TGTGCCAGCAGTCCGCCGGGACAGGGATTCGCTGAAGCTTTCTTT. This codes for CASSPPGQGFAEAFF.